The 18 T cell receptor beta chains below were found in one sample sequenced in a study of CD8 T cells in ankylosing spondylitis. Study results and caveats: A TCR beta motif of under 10 highly homologous variants appeared characteristic of ankylosing spondylitis blood.

The antigens these receptors bind are not known. In TCRdb, the 5' RACE reads were re-called with MiXCR into one record per CDR3 protein. Of about 330,000 distinct CDR3 sequences listed, roughly 8% are singletons. The sequenced sample consisted of blood, either unsorted or a sorted T cell fraction (not recorded which). These receptors were collected from a male donor with ankylosing spondylitis.

The table lists this clonotype with many counts. The CDR3 nucleotides are TGTGCCAGCAGTTTCGGGCCTGGGGGTGAAGCTTTCTTT. It encodes CASSFGPGGEAFF. This rearrangement joins TRBV12-3 or TRBV12-4 to TRBJ1-1; possible D gene TRBD1, 5 bases. The CDR3 spans 13 residues. Trimming removed 3 bases from V and 7 bases from J, with 12 bases in between.

This clonotype has just a few counts. This chain uses TRBV6-5 with TRBJ2-3; 7 positions match TRBD1. The CDR3 consists of 14 residues. Germline V lookup: CDR1 MNHEY, CDR2 SVGAGI. V was pared by 5 bases and J by 4 bases, with 6 bases of the junction left unmatched. The CDR3 here is CASSLQGRADTQYF. CDR3 sequence (DNA): TGTGCCAGCAGTCTACAGGGGCGTGCAGATACGCAGTATTTT.

The chain has TRBV5-1 and TRBJ1-1, with 9 bases aligning to TRBD1. CDR1 is SGHRS and CDR2 is YFSETQ in the germline V gene. With 0 bases clipped from V and 3 bases from J, the junction kept 6 bases outside the gene matches. There are 16 residues in the CDR3. The CDR3 here is CASSLEGQGRYTEAFF. The CDR3 DNA sequence: TGCGCCAGCAGCTTGGAGGGACAGGGAAGATACACTGAAGCTTTCTTT. The full variable domain, with the rest looked up from reference TRBV5-1 and TRBJ1-1, is KAGVTQTPRYLIKTRGQQVTLSCSPISGHRSVSWYQQTPGQGLQFLFEYFSETQRNKGNFPGRFSGRQFSNSRSEMNVSTLELGDSALYLCASSLEGQGRYTEAFFGQGTRLTVV.

This clonotype appeared a few times. The rearrangement uses TRBV5-1 and TRBJ1-4; D possibly corresponds to TRBD1 (5 bases). The ends were cut back, 4 bases at V and 9 bases at J, with 19 bases in the middle. Germline loops: CDR1 SGHRS, CDR2 YFSETQ. CDR3 length: 15 amino acids. The CDR3 DNA reads as TGCGCCAGCAGCCAAAGTGAGGGGACGGAGAAAAAACTGTTTTTT. Its protein is CASSQSEGTEKKLFF.

The CDR3 DNA follows: TGTGCCATCCGACAGGGACAAGAGACCCAGTACTTC. This encodes CAIRQGQETQYF. The genes are TRBV10-3 and TRBJ2-5; 7 nucleotides align to TRBD1. The CDR3 length is 12 residues. CDR1 is ENHRY and CDR2 is SYGVKD in the germline V gene. Trimming cost V 8 bases and J 2 bases; bases outside gene matches: 2.

This clonotype came up many times. The CDR3 bases are TGTGCCAGCAGTCAAGACAGGTACACAGATACGCAGTATTTT. Protein product: CASSQDRYTDTQYF. The rearrangement links TRBV12-3 or TRBV12-4 to TRBJ2-3; perhaps TRBD1 as D (6 bases). Trimming shortened V by 5 bases and J by 2 bases, and 11 bases separated the two germline ends. CDR3 size: 14 residues.

The chain joins TRBV11-1 to TRBJ2-7; 9 positions agree with TRBD1. The CDR3 spans 18 residues. The germline CDR1 and CDR2 sequences are SGHAT and FQDESV (reference sequence). V lost 4 bases, J lost 0 bases, and 13 bases stayed unmatched. CDR3 coding DNA: TGTGCCAGCAGCTCACGTCCCGGGACAGGGAGGTACTCCTACGAGCAGTACTTC. Its protein product is CASSSRPGTGRYSYEQYF.

This clonotype was seen repeatedly, ten times or more. The rearrangement uses TRBV20-1 and TRBJ2-1; no firm D call. V was trimmed by 7 bases and J by 7 bases, leaving 23 bases between them. Looked up from germline, CDR1 is DFQATT and CDR2 is SNEGSKA (reference sequence). This CDR3 comprises 15 residues. CDR3: CSGVVGRTLRNEQFF. The DNA of the CDR3 is TGCAGTGGCGTAGTGGGCAGGACCCTTAGGAATGAGCAGTTCTTC.

This clonotype has ten or more counts. V usage is TRBV21-1 and J usage is TRBJ1-2. TRBV21-1 is termed a pseudogene. CDR3 size: 14 residues. This CDR3 reads CASNDGPPIGGYTF. DNA of the CDR3: TGTGCCAGCAACGACGGACCACCGATTGGAGGCTACACCTTC.

J is TRBJ2-3 and V is TRBV6-1, with TRBD2 matching over 7 bases. Germline CDR1 reads MNHNS; CDR2 reads SASEGT. The J segment lost 2 bases and the V segment lost 5 bases, leaving 13 bases of the junction unmatched. CDR3 length: 17 residues. The CDR3: CASSRGGLAEATDTQYF. DNA for the CDR3: TGTGCCAGCAGTAGAGGTGGGCTAGCGGAGGCCACAGATACGCAGTATTTT.

The gene calls are TRBV7-3 and TRBJ2-7, with TRBD2 matching over 10 bases. The CDR3 extends over 15 amino acids. J gave up 8 bases and V 1 base, and 8 bases lay outside the gene matches. CDR1 is SGHTA, CDR2 FQGTGA, per germline. In nucleotides, the CDR3 is TGTGCCAGCAGCTTAATGGCTAGCGGGAGTAAAAAGCAGTACTTC. It is translated as CASSLMASGSKKQYF.

This chain links TRBV5-1 with TRBJ2-2; the match to TRBD2 covers 10 bases. This CDR3 has 15 residues. With 4 bases clipped from V and 4 bases from J, the junction kept 4 bases outside the gene matches. Germline assignment: CDR1 SGHRS and CDR2 YFSETQ. The CDR3 region has the DNA TGCGCCAGCAGCGCTAGCGGGAGTGGCACCGGGGAGCTGTTTTTT. Translating it yields CASSASGSGTGELFF.

This clonotype appeared many times. The CDR3 nucleotides are TGCAGCGTTTTCCAACAGGTCTCCGGGGAGCTGTTTTTT. Its translation: CSVFQQVSGELFF. The V and J genes are TRBV29-1 and TRBJ2-2; TRBD1 is a possible D gene (5 bases). This CDR3 spans 13 amino acids. V lost 5 bases, J lost 6 bases, and 13 bases lay in between. Germline CDR1 SQVTM, CDR2 ANQGSEA.

This clonotype showed up just a few times. The genes are TRBV29-1 and TRBJ1-2, with a possible D match to TRBD1 (6 bases). The CDR3 is 12 amino acids. Per germline, CDR1 SQVTM and CDR2 ANQGSEA. V lost 6 bases to trimming and J lost 4 bases, with 12 bases between them. The CDR3 DNA sequence: TGCAGCGTCGACAGGAGTTTCTATGGCTACACCTTC. Translating it yields CSVDRSFYGYTF.

The rearrangement uses TRBV3-1 and TRBJ2-7; no definite D call. The CDR3 runs 12 residues. Germline values: CDR1 LGHDT, CDR2 YNNKEL (reference sequence). V was shortened by 1 base and J by 9 bases, with 10 bases between the two germline ends. CDR3 residues: CASSQVPWVQYF. The CDR3 nucleotides read TGTGCCAGCAGCCAAGTGCCTTGGGTGCAGTACTTC.

A single count supports this clonotype. The chain has TRBV18 and TRBJ2-5, with TRBD1 identical over 7 bases. Trimming took 5 bases from V and 2 from J; bases not matched to a gene: 8. The CDR3 has 15 residues. Germline CDR1 and CDR2: KGHSH and LQKENI. The CDR3 region is CASSMPGQSQETQYF. The CDR3 DNA follows: TGTGCCAGCTCAATGCCGGGACAGAGTCAAGAGACCCAGTACTTC.

V gene TRBV27 combines with J gene TRBJ1-6; TRBD1 matches at 9 bases. The V segment lost 5 bases and the J segment 9 bases; nucleotides outside the gene matches: 8. Germline CDR1 and CDR2: MNHEY and SMNVEV (reference sequence). The CDR3 runs to 15 residues. The CDR3 region has the DNA TGTGCCAGCAGTCCCCAAACAGGGGGCCTTTCACCCCTCCACTTT. This codes for CASSPQTGGLSPLHF.

In this sample, this clonotype turned up many times. The chain joins TRBV21-1 to TRBJ2-1. TRBV21-1 is marked as a pseudogene. This CDR3 region has 18 residues. The CDR3 loop reads CASSSYTRGPSSYNEQFF. The CDR3 DNA is TGTGCCAGCAGCTCTTACACGCGAGGTCCGAGCTCCTACAATGAGCAGTTCTTC.